Included here is one TCR beta chain sequence, with context. The data belong to a study of blood T cell repertoires in COVID-19. As for the study in general: Some COVID-19 samples were acute and others convalescent; all came from the United States, Italy and Spain. Nucleic acid was either cDNA or gDNA, and it came from T cells, B-cell-depleted T cells, or PBMCs.

Clones were sequenced by immunoSEQ multiplex PCR, and TCRdb holds only the in-frame ones, with some missing. The data hold 300,000 to 400,000 clones, with approximately 88% observed a single time. Trimming removed 6 bases from V and 4 bases from J; junction bases left unmatched: 6. Germline V gene data show CDR1 as SGHRS and CDR2 as YFSETQ. The CDR3 is made up of 13 amino acids. This chain connects TRBV5-1 to TRBJ1-2; TRBD1 agrees at 7 bases. The sequence was collected from a woman aged 25 to 39 with acute COVID-19. Sequenced sample: PBMCs or T cells enriched from blood (not recorded which). As DNA, the CDR3 is TGCGCCAGCACCTGGACAGGCGGCTATGGCTACACCTTC. Encoded protein: CASTWTGGYGYTF.